Presented here are 2 T cell receptor beta chains from one specimen sequenced in a study of high-grade serous ovarian cancer treatment subgroups. The tumor samples were collected prior to definitive surgery or chemotherapy. The protocol was immunoSEQ multiplex PCR, while the TCRdb copy is restricted to in-frame clones and leaves out a portion. The profile shows about 40,000 clones, 70% to 80% of them singletons. The material sequenced was tumor tissue. Receptor source: a human donor with high-grade serous ovarian cancer.

The V and J genes are TRBV21-1 and TRBJ1-5; the table's D call of TRBD1 was not tested on the DNA. TRBV21-1 is tagged as a pseudogene. The length of the CDR3 is 18 residues. The CDR3 loop reads CASSSPKDRSYSNQPQHF. CDR3 nucleotides: TGTGCCAGCAGCTCCCCGAAAGACAGGAGCTATAGCAATCAGCCCCAGCATTTT.

The DNA of the CDR3 is TGCGCCAGCAGTGCCCTTAAGTTTGGGACTAGCAAATACGAGCAGTACTTC. Translating it yields CASSALKFGTSKYEQYF. This chain joins TRBV10-1 and TRBJ2-7; 9 positions match TRBD2. The germline V gene encodes CDR1 WNHNN and CDR2 SYGVQD (reference sequence). The CDR3 runs 17 residues. J was trimmed by 4 bases and V by 4 bases; bases with no gene match: 14.